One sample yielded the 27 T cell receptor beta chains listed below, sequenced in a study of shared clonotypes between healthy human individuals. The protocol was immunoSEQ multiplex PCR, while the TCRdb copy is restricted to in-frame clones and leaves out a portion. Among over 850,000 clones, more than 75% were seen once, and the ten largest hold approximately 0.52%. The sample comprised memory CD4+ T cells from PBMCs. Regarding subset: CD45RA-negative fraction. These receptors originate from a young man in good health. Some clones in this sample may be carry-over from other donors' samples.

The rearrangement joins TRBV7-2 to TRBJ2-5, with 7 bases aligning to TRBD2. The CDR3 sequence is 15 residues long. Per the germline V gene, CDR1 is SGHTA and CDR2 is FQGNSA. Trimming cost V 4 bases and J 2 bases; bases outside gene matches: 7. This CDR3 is CASSYPQRGQETQYF. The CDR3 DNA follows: TGTGCCAGCAGCTACCCCCAGCGGGGTCAAGAGACCCAGTACTTC. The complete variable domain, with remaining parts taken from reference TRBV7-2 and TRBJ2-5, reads GAGVSQSPSNKVTEKGKDVELRCDPISGHTALYWYRQSLGQGLEFLIYFQGNSAPDKSGLPSDRFSAERTGGSVSTLTIQRTQQEDSAVYLCASSYPQRGQETQYFGPGTRLLVL.

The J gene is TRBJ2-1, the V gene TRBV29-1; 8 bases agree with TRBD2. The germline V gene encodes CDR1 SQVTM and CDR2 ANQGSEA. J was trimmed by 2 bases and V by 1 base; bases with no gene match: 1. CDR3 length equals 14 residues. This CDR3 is CSVEGREAYNEQFF. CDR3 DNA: TGCAGCGTTGAAGGGCGGGAGGCCTACAATGAGCAGTTCTTC.

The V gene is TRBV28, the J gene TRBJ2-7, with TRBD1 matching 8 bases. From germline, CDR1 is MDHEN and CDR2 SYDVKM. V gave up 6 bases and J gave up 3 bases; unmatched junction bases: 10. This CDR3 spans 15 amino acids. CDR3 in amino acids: CASSSSRTGLYEQYF. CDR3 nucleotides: TGTGCCAGCAGCTCCTCCCGGACAGGGCTCTACGAGCAGTACTTC. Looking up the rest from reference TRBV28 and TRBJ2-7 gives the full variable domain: DVKVTQSSRYLVKRTGEKVFLECVQDMDHENMFWYRQDPGLGLRLIYFSYDVKMKEKGDIPEGYSVSREKKERFSLILESASTNQTSMYLCASSSSRTGLYEQYFGPGTRLTVT.

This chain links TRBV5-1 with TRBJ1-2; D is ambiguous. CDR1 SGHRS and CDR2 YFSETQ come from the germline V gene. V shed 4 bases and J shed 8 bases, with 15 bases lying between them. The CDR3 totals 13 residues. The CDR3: CASSNSGDRGYTF. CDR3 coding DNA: TGCGCCAGCAGCAACTCAGGAGATAGAGGCTACACCTTC.

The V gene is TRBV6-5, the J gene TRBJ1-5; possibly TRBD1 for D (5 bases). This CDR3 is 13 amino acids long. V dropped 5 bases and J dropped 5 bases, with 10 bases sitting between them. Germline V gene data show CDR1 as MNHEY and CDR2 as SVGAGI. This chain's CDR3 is CASSAIGDQPQHF. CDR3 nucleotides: TGTGCCAGCAGTGCCATAGGGGATCAGCCCCAGCATTTT.

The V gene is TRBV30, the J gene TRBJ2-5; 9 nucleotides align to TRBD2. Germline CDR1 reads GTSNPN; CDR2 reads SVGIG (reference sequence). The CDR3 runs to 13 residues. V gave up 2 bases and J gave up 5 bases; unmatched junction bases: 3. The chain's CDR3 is CAWSSGRMETQYF. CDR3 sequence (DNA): TGTGCCTGGAGTAGCGGGAGGATGGAGACCCAGTACTTC.

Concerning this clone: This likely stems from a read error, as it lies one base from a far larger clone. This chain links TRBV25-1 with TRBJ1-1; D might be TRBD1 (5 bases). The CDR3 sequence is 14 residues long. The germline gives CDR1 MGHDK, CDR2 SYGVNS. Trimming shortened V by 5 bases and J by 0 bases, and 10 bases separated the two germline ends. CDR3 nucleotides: TGTGCCAGCAGTTCGGCAGGGATGAACACTGAAGCTTTCTTT. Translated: CASSSAGMNTEAFF.

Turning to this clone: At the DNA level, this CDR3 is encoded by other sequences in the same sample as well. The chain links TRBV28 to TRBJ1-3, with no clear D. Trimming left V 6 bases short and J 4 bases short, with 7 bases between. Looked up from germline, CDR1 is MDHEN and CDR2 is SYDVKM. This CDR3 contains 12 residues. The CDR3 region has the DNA TGTGCCAGCAGCACGGGGGGAAACACCATATATTTT. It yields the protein CASSTGGNTIYF.

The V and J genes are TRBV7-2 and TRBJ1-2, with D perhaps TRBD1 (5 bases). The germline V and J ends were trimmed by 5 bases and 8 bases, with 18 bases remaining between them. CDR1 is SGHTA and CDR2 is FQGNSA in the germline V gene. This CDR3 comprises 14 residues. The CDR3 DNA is TGTGCCAGCAGCCAAGGGTCCCAGGGCCGGGGCTACACCTTC. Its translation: CASSQGSQGRGYTF.

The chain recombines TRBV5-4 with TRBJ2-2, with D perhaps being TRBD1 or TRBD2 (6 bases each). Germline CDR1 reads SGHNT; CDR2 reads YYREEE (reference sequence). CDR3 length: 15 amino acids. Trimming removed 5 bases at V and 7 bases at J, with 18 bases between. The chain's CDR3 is CASSLTSGGSGELFF. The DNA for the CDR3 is TGTGCCAGCAGTTTGACTAGTGGGGGCAGCGGGGAGCTGTTTTTT.

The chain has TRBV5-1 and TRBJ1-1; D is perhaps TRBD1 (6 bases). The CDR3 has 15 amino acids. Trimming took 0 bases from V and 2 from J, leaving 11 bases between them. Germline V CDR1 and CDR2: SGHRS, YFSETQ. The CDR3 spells CASSLAGHLNTEAFF. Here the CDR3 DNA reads TGCGCCAGCAGCTTGGCGGGACACCTAAACACTGAAGCTTTCTTT.

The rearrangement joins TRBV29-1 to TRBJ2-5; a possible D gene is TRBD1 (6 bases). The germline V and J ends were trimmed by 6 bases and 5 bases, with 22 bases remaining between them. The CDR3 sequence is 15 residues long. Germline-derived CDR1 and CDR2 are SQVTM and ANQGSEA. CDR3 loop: CSVCRGTGSGETQYF. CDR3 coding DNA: TGCAGCGTCTGCCGAGGTACAGGGTCAGGGGAGACCCAGTACTTC.

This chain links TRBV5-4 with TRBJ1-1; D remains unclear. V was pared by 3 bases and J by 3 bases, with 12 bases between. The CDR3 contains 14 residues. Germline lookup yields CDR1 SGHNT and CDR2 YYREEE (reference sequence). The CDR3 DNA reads TGTGCCAGCAGCTCAGTATTCCGGGACACTGAAGCTTTCTTT. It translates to CASSSVFRDTEAFF.

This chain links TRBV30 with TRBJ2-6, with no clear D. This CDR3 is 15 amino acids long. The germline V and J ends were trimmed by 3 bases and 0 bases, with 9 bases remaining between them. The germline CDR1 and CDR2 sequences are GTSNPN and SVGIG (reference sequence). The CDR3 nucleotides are TGTGCCTGGAGGCCCATTACCTCTGGGGCCAACGTCCTGACTTTC. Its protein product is CAWRPITSGANVLTF.

CDR3 sequence reads: CSAVLVETQYF. The DNA for the CDR3 is TGCAGTGCTGTATTAGTGGAGACCCAGTACTTC. The chain uses TRBV20-1 and TRBJ2-5; D ambiguous. Deletions cut 5 bases from V and 5 bases from J, with 9 bases between. From germline, CDR1 is DFQATT and CDR2 SNEGSKA (reference sequence). CDR3 length: 11 amino acids.

The DNA for the CDR3 is TGTGCCAGCAGCCCCGATGTGGGTGAGGACTATGGCTACACCTTC. Translation: CASSPDVGEDYGYTF. The chain employs TRBV5-6 and TRBJ1-2, with D unresolved. With 4 bases removed from V and 3 bases from J, the gap between germline ends came to 16 bases. The germline V gene encodes CDR1 SGHDT and CDR2 YYEEEE. The CDR3 has 15 amino acids.

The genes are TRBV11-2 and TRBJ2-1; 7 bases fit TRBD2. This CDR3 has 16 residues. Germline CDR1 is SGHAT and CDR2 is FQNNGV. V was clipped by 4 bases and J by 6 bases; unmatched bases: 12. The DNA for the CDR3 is TGTGCCAGCAGCTCCTTTATCGGGGGGAGGGGCAATGAGCAGTTCTTC. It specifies CASSSFIGGRGNEQFF.

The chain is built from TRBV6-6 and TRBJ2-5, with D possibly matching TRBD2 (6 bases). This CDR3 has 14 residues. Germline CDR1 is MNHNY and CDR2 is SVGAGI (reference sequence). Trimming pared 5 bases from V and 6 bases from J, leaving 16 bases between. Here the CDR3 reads CASSEDFLAKTQYF. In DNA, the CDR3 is TGTGCCAGCAGTGAGGACTTCCTAGCGAAGACCCAGTACTTC.

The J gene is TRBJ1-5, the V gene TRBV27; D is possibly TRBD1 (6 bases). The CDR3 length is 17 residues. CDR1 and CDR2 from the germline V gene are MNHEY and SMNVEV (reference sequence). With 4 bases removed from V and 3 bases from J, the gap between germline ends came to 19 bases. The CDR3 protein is CASSSGGGRGYNQPQHF. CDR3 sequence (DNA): TGTGCCAGCAGTTCTGGGGGTGGCAGGGGTTACAATCAGCCCCAGCATTTT.

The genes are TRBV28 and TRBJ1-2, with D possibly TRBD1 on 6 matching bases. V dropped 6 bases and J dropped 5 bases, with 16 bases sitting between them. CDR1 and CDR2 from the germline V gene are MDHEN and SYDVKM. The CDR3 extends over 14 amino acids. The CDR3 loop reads CASRRRTRGYGYTF. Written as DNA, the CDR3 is TGTGCCAGCAGACGAAGAACCAGGGGATATGGCTACACCTTC.

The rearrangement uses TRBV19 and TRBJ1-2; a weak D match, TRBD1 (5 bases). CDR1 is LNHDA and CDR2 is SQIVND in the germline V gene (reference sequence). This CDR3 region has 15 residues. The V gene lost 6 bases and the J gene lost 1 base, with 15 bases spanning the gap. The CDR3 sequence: CASRPGRRSNYGYTF. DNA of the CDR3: TGTGCCAGTAGGCCGGGACGGCGGAGTAACTATGGCTACACCTTC.

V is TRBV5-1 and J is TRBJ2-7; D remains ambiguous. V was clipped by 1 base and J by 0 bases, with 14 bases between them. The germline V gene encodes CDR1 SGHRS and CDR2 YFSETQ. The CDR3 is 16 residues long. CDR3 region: CASSLTIGADSYEQYF. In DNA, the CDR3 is TGCGCCAGCAGCTTGACAATCGGTGCGGACTCCTACGAGCAGTACTTC.

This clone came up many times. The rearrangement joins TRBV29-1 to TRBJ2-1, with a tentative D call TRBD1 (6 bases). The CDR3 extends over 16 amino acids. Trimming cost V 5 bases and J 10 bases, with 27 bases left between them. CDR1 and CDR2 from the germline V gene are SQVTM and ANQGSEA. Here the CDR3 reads CSVLDPLGLSRGEQFF. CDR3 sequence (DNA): TGCAGCGTTTTGGATCCTCTTGGACTCTCGAGGGGGGAGCAGTTCTTC.

The CDR3 loop reads CASGARSYEQYF. DNA of the CDR3: TGTGCCAGCGGGGCTCGCTCCTACGAGCAGTACTTC. V is TRBV28 and J is TRBJ2-7, with TRBD1 as a possible D gene (5 bases). The germline gives CDR1 MDHEN, CDR2 SYDVKM. V was trimmed by 8 bases and J by 0 bases, leaving 8 bases between them. This CDR3 contains 12 residues.

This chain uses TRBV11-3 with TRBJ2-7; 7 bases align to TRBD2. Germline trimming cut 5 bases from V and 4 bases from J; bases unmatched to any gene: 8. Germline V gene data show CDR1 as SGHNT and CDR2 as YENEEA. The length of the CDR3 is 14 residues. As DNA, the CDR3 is TGTGCCAGCAGCCCCTACGGCGGGGGTTACGAGCAGTACTTC. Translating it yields CASSPYGGGYEQYF.

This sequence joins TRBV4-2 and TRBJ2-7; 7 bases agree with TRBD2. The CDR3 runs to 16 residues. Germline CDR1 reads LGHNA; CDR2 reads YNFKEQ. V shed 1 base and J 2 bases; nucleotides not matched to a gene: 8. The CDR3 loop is CASSQARASGAYEQYF. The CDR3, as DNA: TGTGCCAGCAGCCAAGCGAGGGCTAGCGGAGCCTACGAGCAGTACTTC.

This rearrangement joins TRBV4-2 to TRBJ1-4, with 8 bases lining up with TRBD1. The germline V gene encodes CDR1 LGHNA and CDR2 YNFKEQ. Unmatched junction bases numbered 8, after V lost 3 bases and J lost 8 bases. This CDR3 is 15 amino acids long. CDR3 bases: TGTGCCAGCAGCCACACACAGGGGGTTGGGGAAAAACTGTTTTTT. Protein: CASSHTQGVGEKLFF.